The 32 T cell receptor beta chains below come from one sample, sequenced in a study of blood T cells in healthy people across ages. For the second PCR, which ran for roughly 6 to 11 cycles, a sample-barcoded 5' primer and a J-beta primer mix were used. TCRdb ran MiXCR on the 5' RACE reads and lists one entry per CDR3 protein. The sample has some 1 million distinct CDR3 sequences; under 55% are singletons. What was sequenced was blood. The source is a woman between 55 and 75 years old in good health.

The CDR3: CASSFPSSGRTTYEQFF. The CDR3, as DNA: TGTGCCAGCAGCTTCCCATCTAGCGGGAGGACCACCTATGAGCAGTTCTTC. The rearrangement uses TRBV7-8 and TRBJ2-1; the match to TRBD2 covers 11 bases. V dropped 3 bases and J dropped 8; count of bases not matched to a gene: 12. Germline V gene data show CDR1 as SGHVS and CDR2 as FQNEAQ. The CDR3 contains 17 residues.

The chain is built from TRBV6-1 and TRBJ1-5, with D perhaps TRBD1 (6 bases). The germline V and J ends were trimmed by 3 bases and 3 bases, with 15 bases remaining between them. CDR1 and CDR2 (germline): MNHNS, SASEGT. The CDR3 covers 16 residues. CDR3 in amino acids: CASSEIRGSSNQPQHF. In nucleotides, the CDR3 is TGTGCCAGCAGTGAGATCAGGGGCAGCTCCAATCAGCCCCAGCATTTT.

This clonotype was observed many times. This may arise from a read error, as a much more abundant clone is one base away. The V gene is TRBV20-1, the J gene TRBJ1-5, with a tentative D call TRBD1 (5 bases). V lost 0 bases to trimming and J lost 1 base, with 10 bases between them. Germline assignment: CDR1 DFQATT and CDR2 SNEGSKA (reference sequence). There are 15 residues in the CDR3. The chain's CDR3 is CSARDQGWSNQPQHF. The CDR3 nucleotides read TGCAGTGCTAGAGATCAGGGTTGGAGCAATCAGCCCCAGCATTTT.

This clonotype was counted only a few times. The chain joins TRBV28 to TRBJ2-5; 8 bases are shared with TRBD1. From germline, CDR1 is MDHEN and CDR2 SYDVKM. V was pared by 5 bases and J by 7 bases, with 15 bases of the junction left unmatched. The CDR3 extends over 16 amino acids. CDR3 DNA sequence: TGTGCCAGCAGTCCCCCGGGACAGGACGCCTTGGGGACCCAGTACTTC. This translates into CASSPPGQDALGTQYF.

This clonotype was seen a few times. The chain combines TRBV6-5 with TRBJ2-3, with 10 bases that match TRBD2. Germline V CDR1 and CDR2: MNHEY, SVGAGI. Losses at the gene ends were 7 bases for V and 6 bases for J; bases not matched to a gene: 7. CDR3 length equals 14 residues. In DNA form, the CDR3 reads TGTGCCAGCAAGCGGGAGGGCCTTCCGGATACGCAGTATTTT. It specifies CASKREGLPDTQYF.

This clonotype has a single count. The V gene is TRBV5-1, the J gene TRBJ2-3; a possible D gene is TRBD2 (5 bases). V was clipped by 2 bases and J by 6 bases, with 13 bases between them. Germline V gene data show CDR1 as SGHRS and CDR2 as YFSETQ. The CDR3 is made up of 14 amino acids. CDR3 protein: CASSLNGRGDTQYF. CDR3 bases: TGCGCCAGCAGCTTAAATGGTCGAGGGGATACGCAGTATTTT.

Only a few counts were recorded for this clonotype. The J gene is TRBJ1-6, the V gene TRBV7-3; D may be TRBD1 (5 bases). Germline lookup yields CDR1 SGHTA and CDR2 FQGTGA. This CDR3 spans 16 amino acids. V shed 2 bases and J shed 2 bases, with 10 bases lying between them. The CDR3 sequence is CASSLGGNTYNSPLHF. The DNA of the CDR3 is TGTGCCAGCAGCTTAGGGGGGAACACCTATAATTCACCCCTCCACTTT.

V gene TRBV4-1 combines with J gene TRBJ1-1; D perhaps matches TRBD1 (5 bases). The V and J ends lost 1 base and 1 base respectively, with 13 bases between them. The CDR3 is 16 amino acids. Per germline, CDR1 MGHRA and CDR2 YSYEKL. Here the CDR3 reads CASSQVLDIPNTEAFF. CDR3 DNA sequence: TGCGCCAGCAGCCAAGTATTGGACATCCCGAACACTGAAGCTTTCTTT.

The V gene is TRBV20-1, the J gene TRBJ2-5; a weak D match, TRBD2 (8 bases). Per the germline V gene, CDR1 is DFQATT and CDR2 is SNEGSKA (reference sequence). V lost 3 bases and J 11 bases, leaving 25 bases between the germline ends. CDR3 length: 15 residues. The CDR3 region has the DNA TGCAGTGCTAGGAGGGGGCGGGGGGACTCCTACGGGCAGTACTTC. This translates into CSARRGRGDSYGQYF.

This sequence joins TRBV11-1 and TRBJ2-1, with D hard to call. This CDR3 comprises 14 residues. Trimming shortened V by 1 base and J by 9 bases, and 13 bases separated the two germline ends. Germline V gives CDR1 SGHAT, CDR2 FQDESV (reference sequence). CDR3 coding DNA: TGTGCCAGCAGCTTAGGGCAGTTATTTGGTGAGCAGTTCTTC. Encoded protein: CASSLGQLFGEQFF.

CDR3 sequence reads: CASSQVQNIQYF. CDR3 DNA: TGTGCCAGCAGCCAAGTTCAAAACATTCAGTACTTC. This chain joins TRBV14 and TRBJ2-5; D gene ambiguous. The J call may be mistaken, given a closer DNA end match to TRBJ2-4. Germline V gene lookup returns CDR1 SGHDN and CDR2 FVKESK. The CDR3 contains 12 residues.

This clonotype turned up a few times. This sequence joins TRBV4-1 and TRBJ2-7, with D perhaps matching TRBD1 (6 bases). In germline, CDR1 is MGHRA, CDR2 YSYEKL. The germline V and J ends were trimmed by 4 bases and 2 bases, with 18 bases remaining between them. The CDR3 consists of 16 residues. This CDR3 reads CASSRTIQGTTYEQYF. The CDR3 bases are TGCGCCAGCAGCCGGACGATACAGGGTACAACCTACGAGCAGTACTTC.

This clonotype was picked up one time. The chain is built from TRBV6-1 and TRBJ1-6, with a possible D match to TRBD1 (6 bases). CDR3 length equals 15 residues. Germline CDR1 MNHNS, CDR2 SASEGT. Trimming took 2 bases from V and 7 from J, leaving 12 bases between them. The CDR3 nucleotides read TGTGCCAGCAGTGAACGACAGGCTTTGAATTCACCCCTCCACTTT. This sequence encodes CASSERQALNSPLHF.

The rearrangement uses TRBV29-1 and TRBJ2-2, with D perhaps matching TRBD2 (5 bases). CDR3 length: 13 amino acids. Germline V gene data show CDR1 as SQVTM and CDR2 as ANQGSEA. The V and J ends lost 2 bases and 4 bases respectively, with 8 bases between them. CDR3 loop: CSVELTSTGELFF. CDR3 sequence (DNA): TGCAGCGTTGAATTAACTAGCACCGGGGAGCTGTTTTTT.

The CDR3 coding sequence is TGTGCCAGCAGCCCCTTGGGGGGCACCTATGGCTACACCTTC. Translated, it gives CASSPLGGTYGYTF. This chain connects TRBV3-1 to TRBJ1-2, with D perhaps matching TRBD1 (6 bases). From germline, CDR1 is LGHDT and CDR2 YNNKEL (reference sequence). The germline V and J ends were trimmed by 4 bases and 4 bases, with 13 bases remaining between them. The CDR3 contains 14 residues.

This clonotype occurred a few times. Its ends do not fully match the called genes, so a read error is possible. The chain combines TRBV7-2 with TRBJ2-2; D assignment may be TRBD1 or TRBD2 (5 bases each). This CDR3 spans 15 amino acids. In germline, CDR1 is SGHTA, CDR2 FQGNSA. The CDR3 loop is CASSPGLGATGEPFF. The CDR3 DNA reads as TGTGCCAGCAGCCCCGGGCTTGGGGCCACCGGGGAGCCGTTTTTT.

This clonotype has only a few counts. The CDR3 region is CASSVSRSYEQYF. CDR3 in DNA: TGTGCCAGCAGTGTTAGCAGGAGCTACGAGCAGTACTTC. J is TRBJ2-7 and V is TRBV6-1; D remains unclear. Germline V gene data show CDR1 as MNHNS and CDR2 as SASEGT. Trimming stripped 4 bases from V and 3 bases from J, with 10 bases between. The CDR3 covers 13 residues.

The chain is built from TRBV20-1 and TRBJ1-4; D gene ambiguous. V shed 6 bases and J shed 0 bases, with 14 bases lying between them. The CDR3 consists of 15 residues. CDR1 and CDR2 from the germline V gene are DFQATT and SNEGSKA (reference sequence). CDR3 sequence (DNA): TGCAGTGCCCGCTCGACTGACGCAACTAATGAAAAACTGTTTTTT. Translation gives CSARSTDATNEKLFF.

The chain is built from TRBV12-1 and TRBJ1-2. TRBV12-1 is described as a pseudogene. CDR3 size: 14 residues. DNA of the CDR3: TGTGCCAGCAAAACTCGGCTGCTGAACTATGGCTACACCTTC. This codes for CASKTRLLNYGYTF.

The chain recombines TRBV27 with TRBJ1-5; 9 nucleotides match TRBD1. J gave up 6 bases and V 4 bases, and 4 bases lay outside the gene matches. The CDR3 loop spans 14 amino acids. Germline CDR1 reads MNHEY; CDR2 reads SMNVEV (reference sequence). The CDR3 sequence is CASSSGTGLQPQHF. The CDR3 DNA sequence: TGTGCCAGCAGTTCCGGGACAGGGCTTCAGCCCCAGCATTTT.

The genes are TRBV6-6 and TRBJ1-2, with TRBD1 matching 7 bases. This CDR3 is 16 amino acids long. Germline lookup yields CDR1 MNHNY and CDR2 SVGAGI (reference sequence). V shed 0 bases, J shed 6 bases, and the junction held 10 bases outside the gene matches. CDR3 nucleotides: TGTGCCAGCAGTTACTCAGACCCACAGGGGAACGATGGCTACACCTTC. As protein: CASSYSDPQGNDGYTF.

This clonotype was observed a few times. This sequence joins TRBV5-1 and TRBJ1-1; TRBD1 matches 9 bases. CDR3 length: 16 residues. V lost 3 bases, J lost 0 bases, and 6 bases stayed unmatched. Germline V gene sequence: CDR1 SGHRS, CDR2 YFSETQ. CDR3 sequence (DNA): TGCGCCAGCAGCTGGGGACAGGGTGGCCTGAACACTGAAGCTTTCTTT. Its translation is CASSWGQGGLNTEAFF.

The chain couples TRBV24-1 to TRBJ1-1, with D unclear. The V and J ends lost 9 bases and 10 bases respectively, with 5 bases between them. The CDR3 consists of 8 residues. Germline V gene lookup returns CDR1 KGHDR and CDR2 SFDVKD. DNA for the CDR3: TGTGCCACCGTAGGAGCTTTCTTT. It encodes CATVGAFF.

The genes are TRBV2 and TRBJ2-5; 9 nucleotides line up with TRBD1. Germline V gene sequence: CDR1 SNHLY, CDR2 FYNNEI. The CDR3 totals 14 residues. Unmatched junction bases numbered 5, after V lost 6 bases and J lost 3 bases. This chain's CDR3 is CASSQGQGKETQYF. The CDR3 DNA sequence: TGTGCCAGCAGCCAGGGACAGGGAAAAGAGACCCAGTACTTC.

The chain combines TRBV4-2 with TRBJ2-5; TRBD2 agrees at 8 bases. This CDR3 spans 16 amino acids. V dropped 2 bases and J dropped 5; count of bases not matched to a gene: 10. Germline loops: CDR1 LGHNA, CDR2 YNFKEQ. The DNA of the CDR3 is TGTGCCAGCAGCCAAACAGGACTAGCAGGTTTGGAGACCCAGTACTTC. Translated: CASSQTGLAGLETQYF.

The V gene is TRBV2, the J gene TRBJ1-2, with 7 bases aligning to TRBD1. The germline V gene encodes CDR1 SNHLY and CDR2 FYNNEI. CDR3 size: 13 residues. The ends lost 7 bases at V and 8 bases at J; junction bases unmatched: 10. The CDR3 here is CASMRTGQNGYTF. CDR3 nucleotide sequence: TGTGCCAGCATGAGGACAGGCCAGAACGGCTACACCTTC.

V is TRBV24-1 and J is TRBJ2-4; no definite D call. Gene TRBJ2-7 matches the end of the DNA better, so the J call may be wrong. CDR1 is KGHDR, CDR2 SFDVKD, per germline. The length of the CDR3 is 14 residues. The CDR3 loop reads CATSDETAPHEQYF. CDR3 DNA: TGTGCCACCAGTGATGAGACGGCGCCCCACGAGCAGTACTTC.

The gene calls are TRBV5-1 and TRBJ2-3, with TRBD2 identical over 9 bases. The germline V gene has CDR1 SGHRS and CDR2 YFSETQ. CDR3 length: 13 residues. Trimming at V came to 5 bases and at J to 6 bases, leaving 4 bases not matched to a gene. The CDR3 coding sequence is TGCGCCAGCAGGTCCAGCGGGAGGGATACGCAGTATTTT. Residues: CASRSSGRDTQYF.

This clonotype was seen more than once but under ten times. This chain uses TRBV20-1 with TRBJ1-2; weak D call: TRBD1 (6 bases). CDR3 length: 13 amino acids. CDR1 and CDR2 (germline): DFQATT, SNEGSKA (reference sequence). Trimming left V 0 bases short and J 6 bases short, with 11 bases between. CDR3 in DNA: TGCAGTGCTAGAGAGGTACAGGGTCATGGCTACACCTTC. It encodes CSAREVQGHGYTF.

The chain is built from TRBV7-7 and TRBJ2-5; D may match TRBD1 or TRBD2 (5 bases each). The CDR3 consists of 15 residues. Trimming took off 3 bases at V and 3 bases at J, with 14 bases between the two ends. The germline V gene has CDR1 SSHAT and CDR2 FNYEAQ (reference sequence). CDR3 in DNA: TGTGCCAGCAGCTTGGAAAGGGACGGCGAAGAGACCCAGTACTTC. It translates to CASSLERDGEETQYF.

The genes are TRBV5-1 and TRBJ2-2; D is perhaps TRBD1 (5 bases). CDR3 size: 16 residues. Germline CDR1 is SGHRS and CDR2 is YFSETQ. Trimming took off 4 bases at V and 2 bases at J, with 15 bases between the two ends. The CDR3 reads CASSQRQMTNTGELFF. The CDR3 DNA is TGCGCCAGCAGCCAGAGACAGATGACTAACACCGGGGAGCTGTTTTTT.

The V call is TRBV24-1, the J call TRBJ2-1; possibly TRBD1 or TRBD2 for D (6 bases each). The CDR3 has 17 amino acids. Trimming left V 4 bases short and J 5 bases short, with 20 bases between. Germline lookup yields CDR1 KGHDR and CDR2 SFDVKD. Here the CDR3 reads CATSDPSRGGPNNEQFF. CDR3 bases: TGTGCCACCAGTGACCCCTCCCGTGGGGGGCCGAACAATGAGCAGTTCTTC.